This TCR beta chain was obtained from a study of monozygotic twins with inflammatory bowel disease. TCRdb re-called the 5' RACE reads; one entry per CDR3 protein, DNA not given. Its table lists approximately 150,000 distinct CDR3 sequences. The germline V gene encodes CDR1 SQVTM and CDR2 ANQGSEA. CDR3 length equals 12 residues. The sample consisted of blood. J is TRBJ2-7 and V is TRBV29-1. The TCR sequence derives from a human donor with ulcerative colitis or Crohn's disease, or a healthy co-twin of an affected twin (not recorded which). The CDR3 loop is CSVALSGYEQYF.